This TCR beta chain was retrieved from a study of blood T cells in healthy people across ages. Trimming removed 0 bases from V and 0 bases from J, with 7 bases in between. The CDR3 totals 14 residues. The V gene's germline CDR1 is SGHRS and CDR2 YFSETQ. Alongside a J-beta primer mix, a sample-barcoded 5' primer served in a second PCR lasting 7 to 11 cycles. TCRdb re-derived calls from the 5' RACE reads in MiXCR, one entry per CDR3 protein. The repertoire holds hundreds of thousands of distinct CDR3 sequences, with around 45% as singletons. This clonotype turned up a few times. The TCR was taken from an elderly man in good health. The rearrangement uses TRBV5-1 and TRBJ2-7; D is ambiguous. Sequencing input: blood. The CDR3 DNA reads TGCGCCAGCAGCTTGGAGTCGAGCTCCTACGAGCAGTACTTC. Its translation: CASSLESSSYEQYF.